This entry lists 17 T cell receptor beta chains sequenced from one sample in a study of blood T cell repertoires in COVID-19. The method was immunoSEQ multiplex PCR; TCRdb's version includes in-frame clones alone and lacks a portion of them. The sample lists 150,000 to 200,000 clones; approximately 85% were seen once. The material sequenced was peripheral blood. The receptors shown here come from a man between 60 and 75 years old with acute or convalescent COVID-19.

The chain combines TRBV7-9 with TRBJ2-3; D call uncertain. Looked up from germline, CDR1 is SEHNR and CDR2 is FQNEAQ (reference sequence). V was shortened by 4 bases and J by 1 base, with 9 bases between the two germline ends. CDR3 length: 14 amino acids. The CDR3 bases are TGTGCCAGCAGCTCTAAACGTGGCACAGATACGCAGTATTTT. It codes for CASSSKRGTDTQYF.

A few counts support this clone. The chain employs TRBV28 and TRBJ2-7, with D possibly TRBD1 on 6 matching bases. V shed 2 bases and J shed 2 bases, with 13 bases lying between them. Germline CDR1 and CDR2: MDHEN and SYDVKM. The CDR3 loop spans 15 amino acids. The CDR3 DNA reads TGTGCCAGCAGTTTAGCCGGGACACGAACCTACGAGCAGTACTTC. Its protein is CASSLAGTRTYEQYF.

The J gene is TRBJ2-1, the V gene TRBV5-1, with TRBD1 identical over 10 bases. The J segment lost 0 bases and the V segment lost 0 bases, leaving 3 bases of the junction unmatched. CDR1 is SGHRS and CDR2 is YFSETQ in the germline V gene. The CDR3 is 17 amino acids. The CDR3 DNA follows: TGCGCCAGCAGCTTGGGAGGGACAGGGGTCTCCTACAATGAGCAGTTCTTC. Amino acids: CASSLGGTGVSYNEQFF.

This clone occurred once. The J gene is TRBJ1-6, the V gene TRBV12-3 or TRBV12-4; D is unresolved. Trimming removed 3 bases at V and 9 bases at J, with 3 bases between. The CDR3 is 11 amino acids. The CDR3 region is CASSFGSPLHF. CDR3 nucleotides: TGTGCCAGCAGTTTCGGTTCACCCCTCCACTTT.

The rearrangement links TRBV12-3 or TRBV12-4 to TRBJ2-2; D gene unclear. The CDR3 runs to 12 residues. The germline V and J ends were trimmed by 7 bases and 7 bases, with 10 bases remaining between them. The DNA of the CDR3 is TGTGCCAGCAATCTCTACGGCGGGGAGCTGTTTTTT. Protein sequence: CASNLYGGELFF.

The chain is built from TRBV11-2 and TRBJ2-1; 7 bases agree with TRBD1. CDR1 and CDR2 from the germline V gene are SGHAT and FQNNGV. This CDR3 comprises 13 residues. After removal of 5 bases from V and 8 bases from J, the junction contained 6 bases not matched to a gene. CDR3 nucleotides: TGTGCCAGCAGCCGTGACAGGGCCCATGAGCAGTTCTTC. As protein: CASSRDRAHEQFF.

The V gene is TRBV7-9, the J gene TRBJ2-1; D unresolved. Germline CDR1 is SEHNR and CDR2 is FQNEAQ (reference sequence). With 5 bases removed from V and 9 bases from J, the gap between germline ends came to 20 bases. CDR3 length equals 15 residues. The DNA of the CDR3 is TGTGCCAGCAGCGCCCACTATGACCAGAAGCTTGAGCAGTTCTTC. This gives the protein CASSAHYDQKLEQFF.

This clone came up a few times. V and J are TRBV6-2 or TRBV6-3 and TRBJ2-7; TRBD1 agrees at 9 bases. Germline V gene sequence: CDR1 MNHEY, CDR2 SVGEGT. Trimming cost V 1 base and J 4 bases; bases outside gene matches: 2. The CDR3 has 14 amino acids. The CDR3 bases are TGTGCCAGCAGTTACTGGGGACAGGGATACGAGCAGTACTTC. Amino acids: CASSYWGQGYEQYF.

This chain uses TRBV27 with TRBJ2-7, with 9 bases identical to TRBD1. The germline CDR1 and CDR2 sequences are MNHEY and SMNVEV (reference sequence). The CDR3 has 15 amino acids. V lost 6 bases, J lost 5 bases, and 11 bases stayed unmatched. The CDR3 nucleotides are TGTGCCAGCAGCTCAGCGGGGACAGGGTCTCACGAGCAGTACTTC. Translating it yields CASSSAGTGSHEQYF.

The chain recombines TRBV27 with TRBJ2-1; 10 nucleotides line up with TRBD2. The V and J ends lost 0 bases and 4 bases, in that order; junction bases with no gene match: 3. Looked up from germline, CDR1 is MNHEY and CDR2 is SMNVEV (reference sequence). The CDR3 spans 16 residues. CDR3 in amino acids: CASSLSWTSGYNEQFF. CDR3 sequence (DNA): TGTGCCAGCAGTTTATCGTGGACTAGCGGTTACAATGAGCAGTTCTTC.

The chain is built from TRBV5-6 and TRBJ1-2, with D perhaps TRBD1 (5 bases). CDR1 and CDR2 from the germline V gene are SGHDT and YYEEEE. The length of the CDR3 is 13 residues. V lost 4 bases, J lost 4 bases, and 11 bases lay in between. This CDR3 is CASSGGLIYGYTF. CDR3 in DNA: TGTGCCAGCAGCGGGGGACTCATCTATGGCTACACCTTC.

This rearrangement joins TRBV10-3 to TRBJ1-2; D is ambiguous. Germline CDR1 ENHRY, CDR2 SYGVKD. Trimming removed 2 bases from V and 0 bases from J, with 4 bases in between. The CDR3 covers 13 residues. The CDR3 DNA sequence: TGTGCCATCAGTGAGGGCCCTAACTATGGCTACACCTTC. Residues: CAISEGPNYGYTF.

This chain joins TRBV27 and TRBJ1-1, with TRBD1 matching 11 bases. Germline-derived CDR1 and CDR2 are MNHEY and SMNVEV (reference sequence). CDR3 length: 15 residues. The V gene end was trimmed by 6 bases and the J gene end by 3 bases; junction bases not matched to a gene: 6. CDR3 residues: CASSRRDRGYTEAFF. CDR3 DNA sequence: TGTGCCAGCAGCAGGCGGGACAGGGGGTACACTGAAGCTTTCTTT.

The chain is built from TRBV5-1 and TRBJ1-1; 8 bases map to TRBD1. Per germline, CDR1 SGHRS and CDR2 YFSETQ. V shed 3 bases, J shed 3 bases, and the junction held 4 bases outside the gene matches. This CDR3 contains 14 residues. CDR3 sequence: CASSSTGAYTEAFF. The CDR3 bases are TGCGCCAGCAGCTCGACAGGGGCGTACACTGAAGCTTTCTTT.

The chain couples TRBV9 to TRBJ2-5, with 10 bases matching TRBD1. Unmatched junction bases numbered 7, after V lost 4 bases and J lost 4 bases. This CDR3 is built from 15 residues. The germline CDR1 and CDR2 sequences are SGDLS and YYNGEE. CDR3 DNA: TGTGCCAGCAGCTTCGGACAGGGGGTAGCAGAGACCCAGTACTTC. It specifies CASSFGQGVAETQYF.

The genes are TRBV4-1 and TRBJ2-1, with D possibly matching TRBD2 (5 bases). The CDR3 spans 15 residues. The V gene's germline CDR1 is MGHRA and CDR2 YSYEKL. Deletions cut 1 base from V and 4 bases from J, with 11 bases between. The CDR3 reads CASSQAAGIYNEQFF. The CDR3 nucleotides read TGCGCCAGCAGCCAAGCGGCGGGCATTTACAATGAGCAGTTCTTC.

This clone has only a few counts. J is TRBJ1-1 and V is TRBV12-3 or TRBV12-4, with D possibly matching TRBD1 (5 bases). The CDR3 has 13 amino acids. V lost 2 bases and J lost 6, with 10 bases in between. In DNA form, the CDR3 reads TGTGCCAGCAGTTTAAGGAGACAGCCTGAAGCTTTCTTT. This sequence encodes CASSLRRQPEAFF.